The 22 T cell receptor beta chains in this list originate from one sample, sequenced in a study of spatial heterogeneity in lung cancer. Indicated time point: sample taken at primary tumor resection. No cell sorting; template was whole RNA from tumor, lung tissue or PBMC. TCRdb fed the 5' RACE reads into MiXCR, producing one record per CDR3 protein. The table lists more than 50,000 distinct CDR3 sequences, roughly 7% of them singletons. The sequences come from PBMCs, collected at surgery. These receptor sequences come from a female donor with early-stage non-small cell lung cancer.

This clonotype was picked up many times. CDR3 sequence: CSARDQASGGFYEQYF. DNA of the CDR3: TGCAGTGCTAGAGATCAAGCTAGCGGGGGGTTCTACGAGCAGTACTTC. The gene calls are TRBV20-1 and TRBJ2-7; TRBD2 aligns across 11 bases. Germline V gene data show CDR1 as DFQATT and CDR2 as SNEGSKA (reference sequence). V shed 0 bases and J 3 bases; nucleotides not matched to a gene: 7. This CDR3 contains 16 residues.

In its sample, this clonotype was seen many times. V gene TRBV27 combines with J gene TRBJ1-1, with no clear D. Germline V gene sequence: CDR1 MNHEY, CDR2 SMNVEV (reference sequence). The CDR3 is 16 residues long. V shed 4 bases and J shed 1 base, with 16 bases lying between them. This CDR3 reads CASSSRPPNRNTEAFF. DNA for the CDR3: TGTGCCAGCAGTTCGCGGCCGCCGAATAGGAACACTGAAGCTTTCTTT.

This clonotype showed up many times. The CDR3 bases are TGCAGCGCCATGACTAGCGGGGGGGGTGAGCAGTTCTTC. It is translated as CSAMTSGGGEQFF. The rearrangement links TRBV29-1 to TRBJ2-1; TRBD2 matches 14 bases. The ends lost 7 bases at V and 9 bases at J; junction bases unmatched: 5. Per germline, CDR1 SQVTM and CDR2 ANQGSEA. The CDR3 spans 13 residues.

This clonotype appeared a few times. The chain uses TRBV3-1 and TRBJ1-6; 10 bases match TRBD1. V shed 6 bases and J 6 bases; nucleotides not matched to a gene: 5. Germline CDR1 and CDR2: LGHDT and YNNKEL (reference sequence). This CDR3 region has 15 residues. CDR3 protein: CASSPGQGSNSPLHF. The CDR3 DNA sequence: TGTGCCAGCAGTCCGGGACAGGGGTCTAATTCACCCCTCCACTTT.

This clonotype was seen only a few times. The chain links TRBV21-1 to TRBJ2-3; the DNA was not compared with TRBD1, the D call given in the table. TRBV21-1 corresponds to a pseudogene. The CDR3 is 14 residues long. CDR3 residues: CASSRPGRSDTQYF. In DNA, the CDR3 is TGTGCCAGCAGCCGCCCGGGGCGATCAGATACGCAGTATTTT.

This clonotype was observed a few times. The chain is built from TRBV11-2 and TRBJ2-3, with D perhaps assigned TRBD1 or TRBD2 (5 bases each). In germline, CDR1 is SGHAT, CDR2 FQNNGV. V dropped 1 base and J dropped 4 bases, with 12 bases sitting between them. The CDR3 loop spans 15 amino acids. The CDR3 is CASSLVRRGADTQYF. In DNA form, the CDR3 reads TGTGCCAGCAGCTTAGTAAGGCGAGGGGCAGATACGCAGTATTTT.

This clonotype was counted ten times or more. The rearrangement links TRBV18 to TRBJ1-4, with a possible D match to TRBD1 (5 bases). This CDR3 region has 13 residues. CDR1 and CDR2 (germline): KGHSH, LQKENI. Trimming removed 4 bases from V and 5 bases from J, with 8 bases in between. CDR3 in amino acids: CASSQGTNEKLFF. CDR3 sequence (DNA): TGTGCCAGCTCACAGGGGACGAATGAAAAACTGTTTTTT.

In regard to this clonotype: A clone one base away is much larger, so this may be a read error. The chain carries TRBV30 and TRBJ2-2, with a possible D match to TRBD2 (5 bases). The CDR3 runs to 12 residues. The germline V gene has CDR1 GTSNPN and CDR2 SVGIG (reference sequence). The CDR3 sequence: CAWSVGPGELYF. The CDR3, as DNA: TGTGCCTGGAGTGTTGGTCCCGGGGAGCTGTATTTT.

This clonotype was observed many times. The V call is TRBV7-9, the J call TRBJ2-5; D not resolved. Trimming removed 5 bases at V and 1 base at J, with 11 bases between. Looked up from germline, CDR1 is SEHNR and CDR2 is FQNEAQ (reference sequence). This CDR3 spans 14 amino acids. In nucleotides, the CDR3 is TGTGCCAGCAGCAACAACCAGATCCAAGAGACCCAGTACTTC. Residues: CASSNNQIQETQYF.

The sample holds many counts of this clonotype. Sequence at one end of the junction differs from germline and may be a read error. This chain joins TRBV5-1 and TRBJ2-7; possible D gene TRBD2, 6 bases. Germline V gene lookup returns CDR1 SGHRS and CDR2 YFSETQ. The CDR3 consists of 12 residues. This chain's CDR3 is CASSLGGYEQYF. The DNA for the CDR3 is TGTGCCAGCAGCCTGGGGGGTTACGAGCAGTACTTC.

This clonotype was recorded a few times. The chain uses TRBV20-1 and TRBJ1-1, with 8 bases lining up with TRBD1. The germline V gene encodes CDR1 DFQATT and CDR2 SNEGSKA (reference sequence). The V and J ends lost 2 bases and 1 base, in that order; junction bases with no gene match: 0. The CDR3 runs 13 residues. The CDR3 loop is CSARTGGNTEAFF. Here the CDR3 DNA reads TGCAGTGCTAGAACAGGGGGGAACACTGAAGCTTTCTTT.

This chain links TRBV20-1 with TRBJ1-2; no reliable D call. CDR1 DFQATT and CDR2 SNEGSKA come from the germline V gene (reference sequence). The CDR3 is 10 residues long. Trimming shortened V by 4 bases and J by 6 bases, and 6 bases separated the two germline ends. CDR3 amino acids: CSATRDGYTF. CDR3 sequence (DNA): TGCAGTGCTACCCGGGATGGCTACACCTTC.

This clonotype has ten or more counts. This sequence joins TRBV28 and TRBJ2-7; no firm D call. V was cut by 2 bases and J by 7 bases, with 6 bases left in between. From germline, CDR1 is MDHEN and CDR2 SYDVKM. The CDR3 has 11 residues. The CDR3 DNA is TGTGCCAGCAGTTTAGTTGATGAGCAGTACTTC. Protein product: CASSLVDEQYF.

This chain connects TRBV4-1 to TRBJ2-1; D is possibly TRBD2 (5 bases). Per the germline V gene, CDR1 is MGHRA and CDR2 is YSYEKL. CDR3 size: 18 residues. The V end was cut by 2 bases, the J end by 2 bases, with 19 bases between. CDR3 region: CASSQLLALGAAYNEQFF. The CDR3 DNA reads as TGCGCCAGCAGCCAATTATTGGCCCTCGGAGCGGCCTACAATGAGCAGTTCTTC.

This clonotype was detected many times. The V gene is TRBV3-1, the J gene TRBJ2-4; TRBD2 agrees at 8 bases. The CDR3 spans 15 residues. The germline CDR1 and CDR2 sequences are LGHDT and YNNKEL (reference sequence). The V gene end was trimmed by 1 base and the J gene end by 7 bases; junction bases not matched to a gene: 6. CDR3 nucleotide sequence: TGTGCCAGCAGCCAAGTCGGACTAGCTGGGAACATTCAGTACTTC. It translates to CASSQVGLAGNIQYF.

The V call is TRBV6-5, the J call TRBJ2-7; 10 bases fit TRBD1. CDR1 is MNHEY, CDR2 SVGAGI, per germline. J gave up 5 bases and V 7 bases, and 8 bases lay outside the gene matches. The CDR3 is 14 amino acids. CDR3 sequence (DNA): TGTGCCAGCACGAAGACAGGGGGCGGAGACGAGCAGTACTTC. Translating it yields CASTKTGGGDEQYF.

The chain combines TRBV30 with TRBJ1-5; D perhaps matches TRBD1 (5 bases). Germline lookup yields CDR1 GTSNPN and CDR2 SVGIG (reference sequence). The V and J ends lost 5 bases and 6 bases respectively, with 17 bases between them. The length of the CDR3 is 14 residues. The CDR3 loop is CAWAPDFGGQPQHF. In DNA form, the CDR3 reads TGTGCCTGGGCGCCGGATTTCGGGGGTCAGCCCCAGCATTTT.

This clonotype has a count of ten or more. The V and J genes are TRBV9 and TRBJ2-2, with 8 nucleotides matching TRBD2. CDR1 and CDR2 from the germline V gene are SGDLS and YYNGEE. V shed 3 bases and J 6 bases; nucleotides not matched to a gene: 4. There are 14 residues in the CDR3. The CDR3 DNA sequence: TGTGCCAGCAGCGGTAAGACTAGCGCCGGGGAGCTGTTTTTT. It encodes CASSGKTSAGELFF.

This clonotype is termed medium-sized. The DNA of the CDR3 is TGTGCCAGCAGTTTAGGGAATCAGCCCCAGCATTTT. This encodes CASSLGNQPQHF. The V gene is TRBV28, the J gene TRBJ1-5; no definite D call. The CDR3 contains 12 residues. CDR1 MDHEN and CDR2 SYDVKM come from the germline V gene. Trimming removed 2 bases from V and 4 bases from J, with 3 bases in between.

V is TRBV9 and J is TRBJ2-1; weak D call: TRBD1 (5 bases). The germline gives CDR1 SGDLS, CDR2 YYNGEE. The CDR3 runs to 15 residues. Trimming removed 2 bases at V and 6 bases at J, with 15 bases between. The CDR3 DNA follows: TGTGCCAGCAGCGTCAGGGCCCAGTCCGGCAATGAGCAGTTCTTC. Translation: CASSVRAQSGNEQFF.

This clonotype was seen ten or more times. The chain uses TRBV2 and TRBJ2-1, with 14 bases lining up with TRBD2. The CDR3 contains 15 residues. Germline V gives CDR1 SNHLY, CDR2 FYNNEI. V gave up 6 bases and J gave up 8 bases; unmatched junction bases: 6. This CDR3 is CASREGLAGVDEQFF. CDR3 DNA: TGTGCCAGCAGAGAGGGACTAGCGGGGGTCGATGAGCAGTTCTTC.

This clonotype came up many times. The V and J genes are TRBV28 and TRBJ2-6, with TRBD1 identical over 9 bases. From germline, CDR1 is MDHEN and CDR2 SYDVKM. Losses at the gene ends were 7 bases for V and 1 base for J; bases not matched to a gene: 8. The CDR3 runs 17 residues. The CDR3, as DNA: TGTGCCAGCACCTACAGGGGGCTAGGATCTGGGGCCAACGTCCTGACTTTC. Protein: CASTYRGLGSGANVLTF.